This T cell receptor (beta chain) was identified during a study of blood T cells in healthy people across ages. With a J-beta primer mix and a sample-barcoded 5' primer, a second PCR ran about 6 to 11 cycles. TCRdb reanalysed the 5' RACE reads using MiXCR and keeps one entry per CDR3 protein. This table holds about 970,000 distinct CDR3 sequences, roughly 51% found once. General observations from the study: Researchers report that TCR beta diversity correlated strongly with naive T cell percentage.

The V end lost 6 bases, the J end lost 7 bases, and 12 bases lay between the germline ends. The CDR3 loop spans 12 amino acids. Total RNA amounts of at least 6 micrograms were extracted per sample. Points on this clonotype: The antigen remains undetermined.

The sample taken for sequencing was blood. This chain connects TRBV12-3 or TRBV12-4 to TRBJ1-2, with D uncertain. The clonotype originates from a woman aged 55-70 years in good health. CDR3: CASRLSGFGYTF. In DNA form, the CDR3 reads TGTGCCAGCAGGTTATCGGGTTTTGGCTACACCTTC.